This T cell receptor (beta chain) was captured by sequencing in a study of beta chain features in type 1 diabetes. Study-level points and caveats: Shortening of TCRB CDR3s, moderate but significant, appeared in all four CD4+ subsets of Type 1 diabetes patients.

The authors took one heparinised blood draw, averaging about 120 mL, from each donor. Each population that was sorted was more than 95% pure. Comments on this clone: Antigen unknown.

TCRB transcripts that were expressed got sequenced, as all of the isolated RNA had been reverse transcribed. The assay was immunoSEQ multiplex PCR, and TCRdb's table has in-frame clones only and misses some. The repertoire has hundreds of thousands of clones, approximately 16% of them found once; the top ten carry 0.015% to 0.019%. The sequencing input was naive CD4+ T cells from blood. The receptor's source is a man between 18 and 29 years old with type 1 diabetes.

CDR3 sequence (DNA): TGCGCCAGCAGCTTGGGACTAGCGGGAGGAAATACGCAGTATTTT. This encodes CASSLGLAGGNTQYF. The chain couples TRBV5-1 to TRBJ2-3, with 13 bases identical to TRBD2. Germline values: CDR1 SGHRS, CDR2 YFSETQ. This CDR3 has 15 amino acids. Trimming at V came to 0 bases and at J to 7 bases, leaving 2 bases not matched to a gene.